This T cell receptor beta chain was captured by sequencing in a study of blood T cell repertoires in COVID-19. Across the study: Acute and convalescent COVID-19 specimens originated in the United States, Italy and Spain. The analysed material was cDNA or gDNA that came from T cells, B-cell-depleted T cells, or PBMCs.

In the study's own analysis: Using reference gene primer amplification, nucleated cell counts were estimated. The protocol was immunoSEQ multiplex PCR, while the TCRdb copy is restricted to in-frame clones and leaves out a portion. The DNA was the basis for D and trimming; V, J and clone size are from that table. The data show just over 80,000 clones, approximately 81% seen once. CDR1 and CDR2 from the germline V gene are MGHRA and YSYEKL. This CDR3 is built from 17 residues. The ends were cut back, 0 bases at V and 5 bases at J, with 17 bases in the middle. The J gene is TRBJ1-5, the V gene TRBV4-1, with unresolved D. The origin of this receptor is a man aged 80 or over with acute or convalescent COVID-19. The sequencing sample was made of peripheral blood. The CDR3 reads CASSQDFGIPSDQPQHF. The CDR3, as DNA: TGCGCCAGCAGCCAAGATTTCGGGATCCCCTCGGATCAGCCCCAGCATTTT.